This T cell receptor beta chain was sequenced for a study of blood T cell repertoires in COVID-19. The wider study: Acute and convalescent COVID-19 specimens originated in the United States, Italy and Spain.

Original analysis: Amplified reference gene primers provided the basis for estimating nucleated cell counts. Sequencing was performed with immunoSEQ multiplex PCR; in TCRdb, only in-frame clones are kept and a portion is missing. For V, J and clone size, that table is used; D and trimming come from the DNA. The table shows about 320,000 clones, with around 85% occurring only once. The CDR3 runs to 14 residues. Germline CDR1 is ENHRY and CDR2 is SYGVKD. A note on this clone: Its ends do not fully match the called genes, so a read error is possible.

Sequenced sample: peripheral blood. The rearrangement uses TRBV10-3 and TRBJ2-7; 7 bases are shared with TRBD2. The origin of this receptor is a human donor in a cohort sampled during active COVID-19. CDR3 sequence: CAISEHRGGLVSDF. CDR3 nucleotide sequence: TGTGCCATCAGTGAGCACCGGGGCGGACTAGTTTCGGACTTC.